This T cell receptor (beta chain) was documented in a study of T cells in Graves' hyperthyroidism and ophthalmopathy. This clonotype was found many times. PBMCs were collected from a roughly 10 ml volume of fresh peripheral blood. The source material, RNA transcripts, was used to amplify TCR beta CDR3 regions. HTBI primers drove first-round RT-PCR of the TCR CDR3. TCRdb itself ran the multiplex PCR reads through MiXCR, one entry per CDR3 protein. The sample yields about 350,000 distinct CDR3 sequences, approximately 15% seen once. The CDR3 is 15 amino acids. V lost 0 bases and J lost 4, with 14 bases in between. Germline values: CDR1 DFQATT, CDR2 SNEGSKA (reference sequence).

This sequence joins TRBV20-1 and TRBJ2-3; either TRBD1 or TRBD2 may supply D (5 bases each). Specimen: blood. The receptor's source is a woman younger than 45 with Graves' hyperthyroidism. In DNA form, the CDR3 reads TGCAGTGCTAGAGAGAGCAGCCGGGGCTCAGATACGCAGTATTTT. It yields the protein CSARESSRGSDTQYF.